This T cell receptor beta chain was retrieved from a study of naive and memory T cell subsets. Whole-study findings and limits: In naive cells, over 85% of TCR sequences were seen only once. A few larger clonotypes appeared in naive repertoires, especially CD8, possibly memory cells re-expressing CD45RA. In CD4 and CD8 cells, diversity dropped from naive through EMRA. TCR abundance followed a power law differing between naive and memory subsets.

The beta constant-region primer was an equimolar mix of two oligonucleotides covering TRBC1 and TRBC2. Ligated cDNA was amplified by four rounds of PCR with nested alpha and beta constant-region primers and SP2. TCRdb passed the UMI-ligation and nested PCR reads through MiXCR, listing each CDR3 protein once. This table has over 110,000 distinct CDR3 sequences, approximately 21% appearing once. This CDR3 has 16 residues. Germline lookup yields CDR1 DFQATT and CDR2 SNEGSKA (reference sequence). V dropped 0 bases and J dropped 5 bases, with 16 bases sitting between them. As for this clonotype: Its antigen is undetermined.

From the second PCR step, alpha and beta chains were amplified apart. The TCR comes from a human donor in good health. Sequenced material: naive CD8+ T cells from blood. The rearrangement links TRBV20-1 to TRBJ2-2, with D maybe TRBD2 (7 bases). The CDR3 loop reads CSARDIERGGTGELFF. CDR3 nucleotides: TGCAGTGCTAGAGATATTGAGAGGGGGGGTACCGGGGAGCTGTTTTTT.